This TCR beta chain was observed in a study of radiotherapy plus CTLA-4 blockade in lung cancer. Study background: Across the patients, objective responses occurred in about 19%, and disease control in just over 30%. Study results and caveats: Peripheral blood showed expansion of tumor-derived TCR clones after radiotherapy and ipilimumab.

CDR3 length equals 15 residues. Per germline, CDR1 SGHDN and CDR2 FVKESK. Trimming took 0 bases from V and 8 from J, leaving 13 bases between them. Some clones are missing from TCRdb's copy, which holds only in-frame ones; the method was immunoSEQ multiplex PCR. The sample includes about 78,000 clones, around nine tenths of them seen just once. This clone was picked up one time. Its matching antigen is unknown. The study treated chemo-refractory metastatic non-small-cell lung cancer patients with focal radiation plus ipilimumab CTLA-4 blockade. The material was peripheral blood, obtained from a patient treated with radiotherapy plus ipilimumab. The V gene is TRBV14, the J gene TRBJ1-4; no clear D gene. The sequence derives from a human donor with non-small cell lung cancer who had stable disease on radiotherapy plus ipilimumab. For the CDR3, the DNA is TGTGCCAGCAGCCAAGATGTGTTCGGAGGGGAAAAACTGTTTTTT. It encodes CASSQDVFGGEKLFF.